This T cell receptor (beta chain) was sequenced during a study of T cells in localized non-small cell lung cancer. Trimming removed 4 bases at V and 1 base at J, with 8 bases between. CDR1 is LNHNV and CDR2 is YYDKDF in the germline V gene (reference sequence). This CDR3 is built from 13 residues. Profiled with immunoSEQ multiplex PCR; TCRdb holds only in-frame clones, not every one. The sample has around 43,000 clones; approximately 86% are singletons. The V gene is TRBV15, the J gene TRBJ2-7; unclear D gene. The receptor was derived from a man aged 18 to 50 with stage I lung adenocarcinoma. This material consisted of peripheral blood, taken before any cancer treatment. CDR3: CATSKGSSYEQYF. The CDR3 DNA is TGTGCCACCAGCAAAGGCTCGTCCTACGAGCAGTACTTC. The complete variable domain, with remaining parts taken from reference TRBV15 and TRBJ2-7, reads DAMVIQNPRYQVTQFGKPVTLSCSQTLNHNVMYWYQQKSSQAPKLLFHYYDKDFNNEADTPDNFQSRRPNTSFCFLDIRSPGLGDTAMYLCATSKGSSYEQYFGPGTRLTVT.